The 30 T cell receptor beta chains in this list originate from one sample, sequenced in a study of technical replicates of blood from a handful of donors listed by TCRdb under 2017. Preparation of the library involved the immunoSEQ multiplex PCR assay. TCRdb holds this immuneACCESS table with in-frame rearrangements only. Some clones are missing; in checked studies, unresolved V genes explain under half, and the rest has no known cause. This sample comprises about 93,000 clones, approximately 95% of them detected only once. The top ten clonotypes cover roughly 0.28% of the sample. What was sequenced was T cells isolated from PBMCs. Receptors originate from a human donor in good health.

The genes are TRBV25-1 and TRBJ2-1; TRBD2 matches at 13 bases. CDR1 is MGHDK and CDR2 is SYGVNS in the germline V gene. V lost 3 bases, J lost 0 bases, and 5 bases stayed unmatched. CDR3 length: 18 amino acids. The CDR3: CASSEGLAGSYSYNEQFF. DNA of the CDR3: TGTGCCAGCAGTGAGGGACTAGCGGGATCTTACTCCTACAATGAGCAGTTCTTC.

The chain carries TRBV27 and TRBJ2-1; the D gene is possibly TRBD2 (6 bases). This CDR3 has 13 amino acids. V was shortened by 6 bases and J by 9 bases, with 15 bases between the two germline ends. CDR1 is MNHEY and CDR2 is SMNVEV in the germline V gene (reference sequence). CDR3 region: CASRRWGETEQFF. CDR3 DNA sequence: TGTGCCAGCAGACGATGGGGGGAGACTGAGCAGTTCTTC.

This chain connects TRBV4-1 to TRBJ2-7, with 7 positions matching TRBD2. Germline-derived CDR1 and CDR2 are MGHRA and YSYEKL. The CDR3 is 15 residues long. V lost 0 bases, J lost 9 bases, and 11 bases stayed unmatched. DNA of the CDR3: TGCGCCAGCAGCCAAGACGGCGGGAGTCGGTTTGGGCAGTACTTC. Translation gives CASSQDGGSRFGQYF.

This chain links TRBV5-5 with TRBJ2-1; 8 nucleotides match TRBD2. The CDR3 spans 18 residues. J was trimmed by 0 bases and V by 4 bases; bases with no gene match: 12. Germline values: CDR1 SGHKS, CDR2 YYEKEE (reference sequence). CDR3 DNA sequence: TGTGCCAGCAGCCCGGGAGGGGGGGATCTTAGCTCCTACAATGAGCAGTTCTTC. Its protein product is CASSPGGGDLSSYNEQFF. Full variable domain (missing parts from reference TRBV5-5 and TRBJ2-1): DAGVTQSPTHLIKTRGQQVTLRCSPISGHKSVSWYQQVLGQGPQFIFQYYEKEERGRGNFPDRFSARQFPNYSSELNVNALLLGDSALYLCASSPGGGDLSSYNEQFFGPGTRLTVL.

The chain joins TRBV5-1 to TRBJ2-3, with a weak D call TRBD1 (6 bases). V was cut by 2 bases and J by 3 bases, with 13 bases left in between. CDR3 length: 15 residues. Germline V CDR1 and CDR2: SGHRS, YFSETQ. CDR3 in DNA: TGCGCCAGCAGCTTAAGGGGCCAGGGGACAGATACGCAGTATTTT. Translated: CASSLRGQGTDTQYF.

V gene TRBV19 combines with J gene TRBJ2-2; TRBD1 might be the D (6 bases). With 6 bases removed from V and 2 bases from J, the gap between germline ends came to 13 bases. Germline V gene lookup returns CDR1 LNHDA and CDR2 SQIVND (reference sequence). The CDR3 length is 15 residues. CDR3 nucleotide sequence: TGTGCCAGTAGGAGGCAGGGGTCTAACACCGGGGAGCTGTTTTTT. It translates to CASRRQGSNTGELFF.

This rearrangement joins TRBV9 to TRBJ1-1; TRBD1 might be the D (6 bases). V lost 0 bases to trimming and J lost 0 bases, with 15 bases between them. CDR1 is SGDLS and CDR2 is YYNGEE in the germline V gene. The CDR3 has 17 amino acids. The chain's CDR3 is CASSVGAGVRLNTEAFF. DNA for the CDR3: TGTGCCAGCAGCGTAGGGGCAGGGGTTCGGTTGAACACTGAAGCTTTCTTT.

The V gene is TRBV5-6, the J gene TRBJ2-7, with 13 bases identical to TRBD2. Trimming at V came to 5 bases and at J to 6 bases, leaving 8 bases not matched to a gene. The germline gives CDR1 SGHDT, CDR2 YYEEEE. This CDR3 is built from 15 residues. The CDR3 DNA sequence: TGTGCCAGCAGTTCCGGACTAGCGGGAGAAGCCGAGCAGTACTTC. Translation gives CASSSGLAGEAEQYF.

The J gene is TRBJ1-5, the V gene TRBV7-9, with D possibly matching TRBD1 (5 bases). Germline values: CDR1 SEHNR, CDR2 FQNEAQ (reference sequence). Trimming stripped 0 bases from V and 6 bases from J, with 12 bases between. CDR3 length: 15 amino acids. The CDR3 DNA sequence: TGTGCCAGCAGCTTAGCGGGGGGAACCCCTCAGCCCCAGCATTTT. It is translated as CASSLAGGTPQPQHF.

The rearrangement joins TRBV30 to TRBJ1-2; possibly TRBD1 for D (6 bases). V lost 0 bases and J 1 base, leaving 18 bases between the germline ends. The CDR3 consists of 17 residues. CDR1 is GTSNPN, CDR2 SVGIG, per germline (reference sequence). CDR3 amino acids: CAWSVGPRTANNYGYTF. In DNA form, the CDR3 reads TGTGCCTGGAGTGTGGGCCCTCGGACAGCTAATAACTATGGCTACACCTTC.

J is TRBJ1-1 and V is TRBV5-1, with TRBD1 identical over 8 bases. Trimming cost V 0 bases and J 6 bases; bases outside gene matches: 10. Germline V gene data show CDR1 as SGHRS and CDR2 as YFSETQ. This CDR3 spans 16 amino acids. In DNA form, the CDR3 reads TGCGCCAGCAGCTTGGGTACAGGGGGGCTCCGCCCTGAAGCTTTCTTT. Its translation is CASSLGTGGLRPEAFF.

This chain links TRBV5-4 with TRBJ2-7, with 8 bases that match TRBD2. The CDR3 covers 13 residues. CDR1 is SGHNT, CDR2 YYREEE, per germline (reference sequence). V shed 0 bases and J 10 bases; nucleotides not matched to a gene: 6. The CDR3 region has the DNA TGTGCCAGCAGCTTGGAGGTTAGCGGGATCCAGTACTTC. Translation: CASSLEVSGIQYF.

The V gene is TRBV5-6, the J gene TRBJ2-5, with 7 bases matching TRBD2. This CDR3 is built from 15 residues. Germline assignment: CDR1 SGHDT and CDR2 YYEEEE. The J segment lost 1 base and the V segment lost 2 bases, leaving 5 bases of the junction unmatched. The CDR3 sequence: CASSFIVAGQETQYF. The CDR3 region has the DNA TGTGCCAGCAGCTTCATAGTAGCGGGCCAAGAGACCCAGTACTTC.

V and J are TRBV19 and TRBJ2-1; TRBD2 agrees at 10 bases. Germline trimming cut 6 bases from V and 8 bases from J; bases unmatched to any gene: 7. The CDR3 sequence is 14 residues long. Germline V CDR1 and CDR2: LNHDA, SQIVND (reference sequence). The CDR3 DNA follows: TGTGCCAGTAGCCTCAGCGGGGGGGGGCATGAGCAGTTCTTC. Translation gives CASSLSGGGHEQFF.

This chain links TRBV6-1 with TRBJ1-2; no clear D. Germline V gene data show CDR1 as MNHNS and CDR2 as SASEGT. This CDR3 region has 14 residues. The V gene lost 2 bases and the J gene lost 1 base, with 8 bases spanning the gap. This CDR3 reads CASSELGSNYGYTF. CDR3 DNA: TGTGCCAGCAGTGAATTGGGGAGTAACTATGGCTACACCTTC.

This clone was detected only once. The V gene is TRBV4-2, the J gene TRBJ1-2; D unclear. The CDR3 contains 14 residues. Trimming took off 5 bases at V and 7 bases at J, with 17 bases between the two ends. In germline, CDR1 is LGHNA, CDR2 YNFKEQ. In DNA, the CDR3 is TGTGCCAGCAGCTCACCGCGATTGTGGAGTGGCTACACCTTC. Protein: CASSSPRLWSGYTF.

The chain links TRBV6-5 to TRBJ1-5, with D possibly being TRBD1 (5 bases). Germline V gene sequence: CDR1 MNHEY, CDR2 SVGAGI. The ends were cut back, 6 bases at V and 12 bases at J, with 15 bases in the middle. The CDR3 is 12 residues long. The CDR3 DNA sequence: TGTGCCAGCAGAACGTCTCGGGGGTACCAGCATTTT. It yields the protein CASRTSRGYQHF.

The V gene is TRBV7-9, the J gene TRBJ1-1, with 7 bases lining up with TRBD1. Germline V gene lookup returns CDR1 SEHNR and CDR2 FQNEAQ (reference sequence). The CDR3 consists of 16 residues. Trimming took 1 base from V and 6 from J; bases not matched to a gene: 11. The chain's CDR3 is CASSLGTWDSLPEAFF. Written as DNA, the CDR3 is TGTGCCAGCAGCTTAGGGACGTGGGACAGTCTGCCTGAAGCTTTCTTT.

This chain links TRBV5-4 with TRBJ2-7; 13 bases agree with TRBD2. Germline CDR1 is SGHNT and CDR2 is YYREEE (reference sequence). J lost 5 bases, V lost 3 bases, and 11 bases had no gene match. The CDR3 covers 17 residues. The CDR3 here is CASSSTSGGSVFHEQYF. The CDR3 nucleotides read TGTGCCAGCAGCTCGACTAGCGGGGGGAGTGTTTTTCACGAGCAGTACTTC.

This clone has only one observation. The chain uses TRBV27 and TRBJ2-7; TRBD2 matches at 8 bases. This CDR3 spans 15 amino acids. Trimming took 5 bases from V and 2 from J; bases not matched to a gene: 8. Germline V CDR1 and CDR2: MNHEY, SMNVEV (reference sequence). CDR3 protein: CASSPLAARAYEQYF. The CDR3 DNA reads TGTGCCAGCAGTCCACTAGCGGCACGGGCCTACGAGCAGTACTTC.

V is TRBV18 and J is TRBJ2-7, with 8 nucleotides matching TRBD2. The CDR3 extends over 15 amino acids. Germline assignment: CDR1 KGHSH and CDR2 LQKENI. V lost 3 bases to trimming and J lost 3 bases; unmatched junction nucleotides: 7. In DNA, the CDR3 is TGTGCCAGCTCACCGGCAGCGGGAGTCAACTACGAGCAGTACTTC. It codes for CASSPAAGVNYEQYF. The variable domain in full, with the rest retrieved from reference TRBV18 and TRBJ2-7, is NAGVMQNPRHLVRRRGQEARLRCSPMKGHSHVYWYRQLPEEGLKFMVYLQKENIIDESGMPKERFSAEFPKEGPSILRIQQVVRGDSAAYFCASSPAAGVNYEQYFGPGTRLTVT.

The CDR3 region is CASSLGRDRGYGNQPQHF. DNA of the CDR3: TGTGCCAGCAGCCTTGGTCGGGACAGGGGTTATGGCAATCAGCCCCAGCATTTT. V and J are TRBV5-4 and TRBJ1-5; TRBD1 aligns across 10 bases. The CDR3 loop spans 18 amino acids. The germline CDR1 and CDR2 sequences are SGHNT and YYREEE (reference sequence). Losses at the gene ends were 4 bases for V and 2 bases for J; bases not matched to a gene: 12.

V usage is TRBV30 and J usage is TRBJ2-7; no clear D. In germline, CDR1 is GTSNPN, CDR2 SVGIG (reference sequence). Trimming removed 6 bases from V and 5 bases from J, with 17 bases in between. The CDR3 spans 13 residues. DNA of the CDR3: TGTGCCTGCGCCCTATATACGAAACACGAGCAGTACTTC. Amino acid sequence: CACALYTKHEQYF.

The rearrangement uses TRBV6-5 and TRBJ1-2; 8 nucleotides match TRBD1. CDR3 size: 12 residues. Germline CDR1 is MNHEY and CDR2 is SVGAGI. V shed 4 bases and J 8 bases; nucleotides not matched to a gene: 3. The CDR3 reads CASSWTGSGYTF. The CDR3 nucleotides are TGTGCCAGCAGTTGGACAGGGAGCGGCTACACCTTC.

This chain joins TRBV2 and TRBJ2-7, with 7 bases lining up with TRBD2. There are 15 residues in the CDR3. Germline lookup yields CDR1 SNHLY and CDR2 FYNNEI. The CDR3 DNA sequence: TGTGGGGGGAGGGGTATTCGGGACTTCGCCTACGAGCAGTACTTC. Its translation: CGGRGIRDFAYEQYF. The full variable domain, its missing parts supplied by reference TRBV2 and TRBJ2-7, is EPEVTQTPSHQVTQMGQEVILRCVPISNHLYFYWYRQILGQKVEFLVSFYNNEISEKSEIFDDQFSVERPDGSNFTLKIRSTKLEDSAMYFCGGRGIRDFAYEQYFGPGTRLTVT.

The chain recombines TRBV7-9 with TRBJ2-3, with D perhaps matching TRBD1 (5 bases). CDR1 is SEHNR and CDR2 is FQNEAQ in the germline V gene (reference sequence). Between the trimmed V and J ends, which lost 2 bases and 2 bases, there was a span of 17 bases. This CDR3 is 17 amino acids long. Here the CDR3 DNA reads TGTGCCAGCAGCTTAAGGCAGGGCCATAGAGACACAGATACGCAGTATTTT. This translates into CASSLRQGHRDTDTQYF.

CDR3 DNA: TGTGCCAGCAGTTTATTCAGGGGGGATGGCGAGCAGTACTTC. This sequence encodes CASSLFRGDGEQYF. V and J are TRBV28 and TRBJ2-7; a weak D match, TRBD1 (7 bases). This CDR3 comprises 14 residues. The V and J ends lost 1 base and 6 bases respectively, with 13 bases between them. The germline V gene has CDR1 MDHEN and CDR2 SYDVKM.

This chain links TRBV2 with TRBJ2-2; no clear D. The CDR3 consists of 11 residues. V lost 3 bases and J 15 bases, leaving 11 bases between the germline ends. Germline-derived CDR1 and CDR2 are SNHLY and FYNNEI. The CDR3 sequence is CASSDGAPLFF. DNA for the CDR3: TGTGCCAGCAGTGATGGTGCGCCGTTGTTTTTT.

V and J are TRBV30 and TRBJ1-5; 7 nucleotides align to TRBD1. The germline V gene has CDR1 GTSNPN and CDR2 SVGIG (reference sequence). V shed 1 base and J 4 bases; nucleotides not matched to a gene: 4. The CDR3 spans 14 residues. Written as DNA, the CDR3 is TGTGCCTGGAGTGGAGGGACAGCTAATCAGCCCCAGCATTTT. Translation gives CAWSGGTANQPQHF.

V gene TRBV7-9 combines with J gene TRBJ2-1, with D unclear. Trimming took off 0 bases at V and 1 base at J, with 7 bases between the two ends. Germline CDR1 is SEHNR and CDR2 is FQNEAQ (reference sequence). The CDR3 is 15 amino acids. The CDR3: CASSLADSSYNEQFF. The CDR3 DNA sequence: TGTGCCAGCAGCTTAGCAGACTCTTCCTACAATGAGCAGTTCTTC. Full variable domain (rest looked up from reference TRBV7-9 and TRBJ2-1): DTGVSQNPRHKITKRGQNVTFRCDPISEHNRLYWYRQTLGQGPEFLTYFQNEAQLEKSRLLSDRFSAERPKGSFSTLEIQRTEQGDSAMYLCASSLADSSYNEQFFGPGTRLTVL.